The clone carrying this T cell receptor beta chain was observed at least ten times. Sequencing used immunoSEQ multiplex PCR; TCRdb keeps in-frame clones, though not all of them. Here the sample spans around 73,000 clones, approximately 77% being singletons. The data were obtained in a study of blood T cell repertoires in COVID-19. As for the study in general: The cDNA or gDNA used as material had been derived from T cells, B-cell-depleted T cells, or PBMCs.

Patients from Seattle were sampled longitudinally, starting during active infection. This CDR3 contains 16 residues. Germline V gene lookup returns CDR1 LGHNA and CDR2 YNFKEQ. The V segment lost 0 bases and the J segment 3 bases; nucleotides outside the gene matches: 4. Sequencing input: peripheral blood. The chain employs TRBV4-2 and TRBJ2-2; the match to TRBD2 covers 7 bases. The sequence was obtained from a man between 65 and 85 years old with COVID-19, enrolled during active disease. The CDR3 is CASSQDPGRDTGELFF. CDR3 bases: TGTGCCAGCAGCCAAGATCCGGGGAGGGACACCGGGGAGCTGTTTTTT.